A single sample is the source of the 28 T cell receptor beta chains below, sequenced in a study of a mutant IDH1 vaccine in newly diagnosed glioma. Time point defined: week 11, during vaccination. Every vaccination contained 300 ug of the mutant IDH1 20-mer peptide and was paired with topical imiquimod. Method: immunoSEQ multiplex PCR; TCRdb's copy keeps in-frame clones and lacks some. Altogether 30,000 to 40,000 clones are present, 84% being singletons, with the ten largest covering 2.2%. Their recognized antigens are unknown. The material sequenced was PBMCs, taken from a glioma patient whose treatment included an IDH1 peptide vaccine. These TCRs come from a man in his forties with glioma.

CDR3 amino acids: CASSLEQVGTPQGEQFF. The CDR3 DNA follows: TGTGCCAGCAGTTTAGAGCAAGTAGGGACTCCCCAGGGAGAGCAGTTCTTC. V and J are TRBV6-4 and TRBJ2-1; perhaps TRBD2 as D (6 bases). V was pared by 5 bases and J by 10 bases, with 27 bases between. Germline loops: CDR1 MRHNA, CDR2 SNTAGT. The CDR3 totals 17 residues.

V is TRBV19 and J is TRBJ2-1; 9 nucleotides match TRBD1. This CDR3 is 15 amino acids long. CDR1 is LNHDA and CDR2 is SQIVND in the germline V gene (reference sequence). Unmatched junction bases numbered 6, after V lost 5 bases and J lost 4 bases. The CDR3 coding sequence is TGTGCCAGTAGTTCCGGACAGGGGCTGTACAATGAGCAGTTCTTC. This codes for CASSSGQGLYNEQFF.

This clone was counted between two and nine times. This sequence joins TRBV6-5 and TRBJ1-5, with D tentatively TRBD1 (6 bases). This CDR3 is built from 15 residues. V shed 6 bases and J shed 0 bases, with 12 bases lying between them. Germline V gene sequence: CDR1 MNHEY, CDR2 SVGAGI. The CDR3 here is CASSRTVYSNQPQHF. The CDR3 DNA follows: TGTGCCAGCAGCAGGACAGTTTATAGCAATCAGCCCCAGCATTTT.

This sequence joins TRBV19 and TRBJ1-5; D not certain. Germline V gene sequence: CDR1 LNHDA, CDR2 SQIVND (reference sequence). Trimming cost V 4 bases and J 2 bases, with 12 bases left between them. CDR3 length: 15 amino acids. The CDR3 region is CASSKSPGGNQPQHF. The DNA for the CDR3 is TGTGCCAGTAGTAAAAGTCCTGGGGGCAATCAGCCCCAGCATTTT.

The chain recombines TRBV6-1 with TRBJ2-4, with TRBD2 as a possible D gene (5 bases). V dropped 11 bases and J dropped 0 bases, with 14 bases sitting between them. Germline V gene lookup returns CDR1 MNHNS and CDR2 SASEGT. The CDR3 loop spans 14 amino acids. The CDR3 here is CAVPGLLAKNIQYF. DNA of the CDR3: TGTGCCGTCCCGGGGTTACTAGCCAAAAACATTCAGTACTTC.

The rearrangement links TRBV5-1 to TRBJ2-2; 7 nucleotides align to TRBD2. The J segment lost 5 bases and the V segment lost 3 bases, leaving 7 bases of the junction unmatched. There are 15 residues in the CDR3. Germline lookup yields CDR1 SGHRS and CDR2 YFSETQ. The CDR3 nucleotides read TGCGCCAGCAGCTCTCTAGCGGTTACGACCGGGGAGCTGTTTTTT. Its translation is CASSSLAVTTGELFF.

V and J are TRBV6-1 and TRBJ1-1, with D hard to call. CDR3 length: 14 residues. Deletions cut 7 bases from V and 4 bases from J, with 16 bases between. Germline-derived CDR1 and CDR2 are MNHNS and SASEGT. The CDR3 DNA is TGTGCCAGCAAGGGCCAGGCCCCAAGCACTGAAGCTTTCTTT. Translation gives CASKGQAPSTEAFF.

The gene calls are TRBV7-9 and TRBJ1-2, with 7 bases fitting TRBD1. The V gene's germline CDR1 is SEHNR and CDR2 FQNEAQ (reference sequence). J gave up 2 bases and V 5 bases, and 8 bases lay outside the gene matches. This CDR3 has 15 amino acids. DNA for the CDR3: TGTGCCAGCAGCATCCGGGACAGCCTAAACTATGGCTACACCTTC. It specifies CASSIRDSLNYGYTF.

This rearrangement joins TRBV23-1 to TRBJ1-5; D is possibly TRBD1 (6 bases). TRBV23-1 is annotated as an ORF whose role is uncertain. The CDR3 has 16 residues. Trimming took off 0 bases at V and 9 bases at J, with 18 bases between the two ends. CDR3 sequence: CASSQSDKTGPRPQHF. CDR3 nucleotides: TGCGCCAGCAGTCAATCCGACAAGACAGGACCCCGGCCCCAGCATTTT.

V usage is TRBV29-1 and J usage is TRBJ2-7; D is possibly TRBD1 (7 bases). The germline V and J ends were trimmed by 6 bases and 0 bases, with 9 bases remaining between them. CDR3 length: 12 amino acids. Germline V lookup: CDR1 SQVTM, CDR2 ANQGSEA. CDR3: CSVQGGSYEQYF. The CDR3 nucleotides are TGCAGCGTCCAGGGGGGCTCCTACGAGCAGTACTTC.

Written as DNA, the CDR3 is TGTGCCAGCAGCCGGGACTCCAGGGTCCCAGATACGCAGTATTTT. Protein: CASSRDSRVPDTQYF. V is TRBV6-5 and J is TRBJ2-3, with D tentatively TRBD2 (6 bases). The V and J ends lost 6 bases and 4 bases respectively, with 17 bases between them. CDR3 length: 15 amino acids. Germline V gene lookup returns CDR1 MNHEY and CDR2 SVGAGI.

The CDR3 sequence: CASSLSSTGPGEQYF. CDR3 in DNA: TGTGCCAGCAGCTTAAGTTCGACAGGGCCTGGCGAGCAGTACTTC. The V gene is TRBV7-2, the J gene TRBJ2-7; 7 bases are a match to TRBD1. The CDR3 sequence is 15 residues long. V lost 2 bases and J lost 6; bases outside the gene matches: 10. The germline gives CDR1 SGHTA, CDR2 FQGNSA. Combining the CDR3 with reference TRBV7-2 and TRBJ2-7 gives the whole variable domain GAGVSQSPSNKVTEKGKDVELRCDPISGHTALYWYRQSLGQGLEFLIYFQGNSAPDKSGLPSDRFSAERTGGSVSTLTIQRTQQEDSAVYLCASSLSSTGPGEQYFGPGTRLTVT.

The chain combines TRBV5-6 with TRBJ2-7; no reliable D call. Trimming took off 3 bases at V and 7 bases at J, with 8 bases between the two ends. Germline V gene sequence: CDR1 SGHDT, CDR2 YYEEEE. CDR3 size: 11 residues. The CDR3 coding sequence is TGTGCCAGCAGCTCCACCCTGGAGCAGTACTTC. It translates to CASSSTLEQYF. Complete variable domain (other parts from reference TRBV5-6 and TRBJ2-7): DAGVTQSPTHLIKTRGQQVTLRCSPKSGHDTVSWYQQALGQGPQFIFQYYEEEERQRGNFPDRFSGHQFPNYSSELNVNALLLGDSALYLCASSSTLEQYFGPGTRLTVT.

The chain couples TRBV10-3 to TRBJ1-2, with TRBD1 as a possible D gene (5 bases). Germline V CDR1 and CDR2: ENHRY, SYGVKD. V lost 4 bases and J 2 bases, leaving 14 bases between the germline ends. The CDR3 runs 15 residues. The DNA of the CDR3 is TGTGCCATCAGTGGAGGGGACGGCTACAACTATGGCTACACCTTC. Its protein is CAISGGDGYNYGYTF.

As DNA, the CDR3 is TGTGCCAGCAGCAACTGGGGGACTAATGAAAAACTGTTTTTT. Its translation: CASSNWGTNEKLFF. The chain has TRBV7-9 and TRBJ1-4, with D possibly TRBD1 on 5 matching bases. Trimming pared 5 bases from V and 2 bases from J, leaving 9 bases between. The V gene's germline CDR1 is SEHNR and CDR2 FQNEAQ (reference sequence). The CDR3 covers 14 residues.

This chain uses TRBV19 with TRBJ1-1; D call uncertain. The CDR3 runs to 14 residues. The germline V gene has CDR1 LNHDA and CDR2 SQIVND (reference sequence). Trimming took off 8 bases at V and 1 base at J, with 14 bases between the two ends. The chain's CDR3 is CASRFSGWNTEAFF. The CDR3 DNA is TGTGCCAGTCGGTTCTCCGGGTGGAACACTGAAGCTTTCTTT.

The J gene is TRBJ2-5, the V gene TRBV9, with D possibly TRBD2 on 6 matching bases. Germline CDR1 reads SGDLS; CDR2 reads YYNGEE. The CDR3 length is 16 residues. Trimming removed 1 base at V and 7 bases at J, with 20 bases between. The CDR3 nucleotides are TGTGCCAGCAGCGTAAGCCGGACTACGGTTGAGGGGACCCAGTACTTC. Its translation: CASSVSRTTVEGTQYF.

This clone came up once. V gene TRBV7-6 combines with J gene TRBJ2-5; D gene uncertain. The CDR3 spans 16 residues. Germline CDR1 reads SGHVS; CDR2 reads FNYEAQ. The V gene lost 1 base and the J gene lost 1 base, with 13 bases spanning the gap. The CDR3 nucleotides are TGTGCCAGCAGCTTAGTGATCCCCGCCATCCAAGAGACCCAGTACTTC. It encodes CASSLVIPAIQETQYF.

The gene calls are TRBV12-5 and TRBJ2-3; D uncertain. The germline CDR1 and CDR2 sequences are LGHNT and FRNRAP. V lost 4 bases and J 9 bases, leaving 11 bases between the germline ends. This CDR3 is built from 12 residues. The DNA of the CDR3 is TGTGCTAGTGGTTCATCTTATGTCACGCAGTATTTT. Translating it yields CASGSSYVTQYF.

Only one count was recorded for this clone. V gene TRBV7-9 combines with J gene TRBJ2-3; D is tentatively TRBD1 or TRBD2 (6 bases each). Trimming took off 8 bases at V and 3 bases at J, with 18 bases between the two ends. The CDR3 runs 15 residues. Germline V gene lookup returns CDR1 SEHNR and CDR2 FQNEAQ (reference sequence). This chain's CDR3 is CASWGLRETTDTQYF. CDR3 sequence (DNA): TGTGCCAGCTGGGGGCTACGGGAGACTACAGATACGCAGTATTTT.

This CDR3 reads CASSLVGFRSGNTIYF. The DNA of the CDR3 is TGTGCCAGCAGCTTGGTAGGTTTCCGCTCTGGAAACACCATATATTTT. The V gene is TRBV5-6, the J gene TRBJ1-3; D not certain. The germline CDR1 and CDR2 sequences are SGHDT and YYEEEE. Trimming left V 0 bases short and J 0 bases short, with 10 bases between. This CDR3 is 16 amino acids long. The variable domain in full, with the rest retrieved from reference TRBV5-6 and TRBJ1-3, is DAGVTQSPTHLIKTRGQQVTLRCSPKSGHDTVSWYQQALGQGPQFIFQYYEEEERQRGNFPDRFSGHQFPNYSSELNVNALLLGDSALYLCASSLVGFRSGNTIYFGEGSWLTVV.

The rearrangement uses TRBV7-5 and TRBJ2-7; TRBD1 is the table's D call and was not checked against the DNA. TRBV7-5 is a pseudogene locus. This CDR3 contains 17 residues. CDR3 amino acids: CARSLVGQGQGPYEQYF. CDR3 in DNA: TGTGCCAGAAGCTTAGTTGGTCAGGGACAGGGCCCCTACGAGCAGTACTTC.

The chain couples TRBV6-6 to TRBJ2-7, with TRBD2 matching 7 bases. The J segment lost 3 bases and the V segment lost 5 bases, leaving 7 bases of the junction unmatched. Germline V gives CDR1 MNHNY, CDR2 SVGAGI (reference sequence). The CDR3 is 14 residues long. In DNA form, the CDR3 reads TGTGCCAGCAGTCGGGGGAGGGCCGACTACGAGCAGTACTTC. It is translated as CASSRGRADYEQYF.

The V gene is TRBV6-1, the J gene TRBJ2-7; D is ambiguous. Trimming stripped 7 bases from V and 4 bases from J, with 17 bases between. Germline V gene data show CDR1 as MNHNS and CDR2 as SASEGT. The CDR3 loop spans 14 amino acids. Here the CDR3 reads CASNHLQTLYEQYF. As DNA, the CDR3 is TGTGCCAGCAACCACCTCCAAACCCTATACGAGCAGTACTTC.

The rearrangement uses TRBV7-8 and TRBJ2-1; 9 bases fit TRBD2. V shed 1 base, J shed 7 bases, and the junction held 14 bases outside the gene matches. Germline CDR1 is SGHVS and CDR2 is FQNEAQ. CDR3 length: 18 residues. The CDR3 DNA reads TGTGCCAGCAGCTTAGACGTAGCGGGAGCCCCGGACTTGAATGAGCAGTTCTTC. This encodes CASSLDVAGAPDLNEQFF.

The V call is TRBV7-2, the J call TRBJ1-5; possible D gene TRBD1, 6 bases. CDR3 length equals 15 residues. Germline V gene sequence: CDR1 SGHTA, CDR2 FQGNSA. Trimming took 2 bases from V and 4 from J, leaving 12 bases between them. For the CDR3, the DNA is TGTGCCAGCAGCTTATCTCAGGGGACGAATCAGCCCCAGCATTTT. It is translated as CASSLSQGTNQPQHF. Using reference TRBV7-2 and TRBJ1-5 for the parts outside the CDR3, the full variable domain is GAGVSQSPSNKVTEKGKDVELRCDPISGHTALYWYRQSLGQGLEFLIYFQGNSAPDKSGLPSDRFSAERTGGSVSTLTIQRTQQEDSAVYLCASSLSQGTNQPQHFGDGTRLSIL.

The CDR3 region has the DNA TGTGCCAGCACCCCGGGACAGGGGGCAGCTGAAGCTTTCTTT. Translation gives CASTPGQGAAEAFF. The chain couples TRBV27 to TRBJ1-1; TRBD1 aligns across 12 bases. Germline V gene lookup returns CDR1 MNHEY and CDR2 SMNVEV (reference sequence). The CDR3 covers 14 residues. V trimming: 7 bases; J trimming: 6 bases; junction bases outside the gene matches: 6.

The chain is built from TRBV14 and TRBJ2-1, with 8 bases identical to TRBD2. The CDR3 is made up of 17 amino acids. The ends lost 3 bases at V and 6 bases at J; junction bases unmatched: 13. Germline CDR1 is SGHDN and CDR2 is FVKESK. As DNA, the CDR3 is TGTGCCAGCAGCCATCGCACGGGACTAGGAGAGGCCAATGAGCAGTTCTTC. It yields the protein CASSHRTGLGEANEQFF. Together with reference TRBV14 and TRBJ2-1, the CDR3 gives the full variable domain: EAGVTQFPSHSVIEKGQTVTLRCDPISGHDNLYWYRRVMGKEIKFLLHFVKESKQDESGMPNNRFLAERTGGTYSTLKVQPAELEDSGVYFCASSHRTGLGEANEQFFGPGTRLTVL.